The 8 T cell receptor beta chains listed next were all sequenced from one sample in a study of cytomegalovirus exposure and HLA in healthy donors. The PCR contained 60 Vbeta and 13 Jbeta primers. The repertoire was sequenced with immunoSEQ multiplex PCR; TCRdb's copy has only in-frame clones and lacks some. The data contain under 300,000 clones, 75% to 85% of them singletons. Sequenced: PBMCs. All receptors come from a woman in her sixties in good health and CMV-seropositive.

The CDR3 is CASRELANEQYF. In DNA form, the CDR3 reads TGTGCCAGCAGAGAACTAGCAAACGAGCAGTACTTC. V gene TRBV2 combines with J gene TRBJ2-7; D is possibly TRBD2 (6 bases). Per germline, CDR1 SNHLY and CDR2 FYNNEI. The V end lost 6 bases, the J end lost 5 bases, and 11 bases lay between the germline ends. The CDR3 has 12 amino acids.

The V and J genes are TRBV30 and TRBJ1-4; D is undetermined. The CDR3 is 11 amino acids. The germline V and J ends were trimmed by 2 bases and 12 bases, with 10 bases remaining between them. Germline V gives CDR1 GTSNPN, CDR2 SVGIG (reference sequence). CDR3 nucleotides: TGTGCCTGGAGTTCCCGGGTCCAACTGTTTTTT. This codes for CAWSSRVQLFF. Complete variable domain (other parts from reference TRBV30 and TRBJ1-4): SQTIHQWPATLVQPVGSPLSLECTVEGTSNPNLYWYRQAAGRGLQLLFYSVGIGQISSEVPQNLSASRPQDRQFILSSKKLLLSDSGFYLCAWSSRVQLFFGSGTQLSVL.

In regard to this clone: At one end, the junction sequence differs from germline, possibly due to a read error. The V and J genes are TRBV7-7 and TRBJ1-1; D possibly corresponds to TRBD1 (5 bases). This CDR3 is built from 11 residues. CDR1 SSHAT and CDR2 FNYEAQ come from the germline V gene (reference sequence). The CDR3 sequence is CASSQDSEAFF. CDR3 bases: TGTGCTAGCAGCCAAGACAGTGAAGCTTTCTTT.

This chain connects TRBV2 to TRBJ2-7; weak D call: TRBD1 (6 bases). The CDR3 has 14 amino acids. V gave up 7 bases and J gave up 4 bases, with 17 bases separating them. Looked up from germline, CDR1 is SNHLY and CDR2 is FYNNEI. The DNA of the CDR3 is TGTGCCAGCAAGAGGGGGAGTGTGGGTTACGAGCAGTACTTC. It yields the protein CASKRGSVGYEQYF.

In regard to this clone: At one end, the junction sequence differs from germline, possibly due to a read error. The chain has TRBV28 and TRBJ2-3; TRBD1 aligns across 8 bases. Germline loops: CDR1 MDHEN, CDR2 SYDVKM. The CDR3 loop spans 15 amino acids. The CDR3 sequence: CASTIQGANTGTQYF. The CDR3 region has the DNA TGTGCCAGCACTATTCAGGGGGCGAACACAGGTACGCAGTATTTT.

A few counts support this clone. The chain uses TRBV7-3 and TRBJ2-3; 7 positions match TRBD1. This CDR3 region has 16 residues. J gave up 2 bases and V 4 bases, and 9 bases lay outside the gene matches. The germline gives CDR1 SGHTA, CDR2 FQGTGA. This chain's CDR3 is CASSSGQVGFTDTQYF. CDR3 DNA sequence: TGTGCCAGCAGCTCCGGACAGGTTGGATTCACAGATACGCAGTATTTT.

This clone turned up a few times. The rearrangement links TRBV6-6 to TRBJ2-5, with TRBD1 matching 8 bases. CDR1 MNHNY and CDR2 SVGAGI come from the germline V gene (reference sequence). J lost 4 bases, V lost 3 bases, and 7 bases had no gene match. This CDR3 contains 15 residues. This CDR3 is CASSYQGARVETQYF. The DNA for the CDR3 is TGTGCCAGCAGTTATCAGGGGGCGCGGGTAGAGACCCAGTACTTC.

This clone was picked up one time. The CDR3 loop is CAMTGAVGELFF. Written as DNA, the CDR3 is TGTGCCATGACAGGGGCGGTCGGGGAGCTGTTTTTT. The genes are TRBV10-3 and TRBJ2-2; TRBD1 matches 8 bases. With V trimmed by 9 bases and J by 7 bases, 4 bases remained unmatched. Germline CDR1 ENHRY, CDR2 SYGVKD. This CDR3 is built from 12 residues.